This record concerns one TCR beta chain sequence. What it binds is unknown. This sample was included in a study of Ad26.COV2.S vaccination and SARS-CoV-2 variants. Study details: Once or twice, 56 days apart, Ad26.COV2.S was delivered intramuscularly.

Treatment meaning: around 19 received Ad26.COV2.S at low or high dose, single or two shots; about 5 received placebo; per-sample allocation not given. Samples analyzed were those drawn on day 63 after the first vaccine or placebo injection. The CDR3 totals 15 residues. The V end was cut by 0 bases, the J end by 0 bases, with 6 bases between. Germline lookup yields CDR1 SGDLS and CDR2 YYNGEE. Generated by immunoSEQ multiplex PCR, the TCRdb table keeps only in-frame clones and is missing some. The sample includes hundreds of thousands of clones, about 89% seen only once; the top ten take around 1.4%. Whole-study findings and limits: Non-spike TCR breadth showed similarity between vaccine and placebo recipients. Marked by substantial breadth, spike-specific CD8+ and CD4+ T cell responses were reportedly seen after vaccination.

The source was peripheral blood, collected in a trial of Ad26.COV2.S vaccine versus placebo. The chain links TRBV9 to TRBJ2-2; D uncertain. The TCR comes from a person between 18 and 60 years old who received the Ad26.COV2.S COVID-19 vaccine or a placebo. The CDR3: CASSVGQANTGELFF. The DNA for the CDR3 is TGTGCCAGCAGCGTAGGGCAGGCGAACACCGGGGAGCTGTTTTTT.